The source of this TCR beta chain is a study of blood T cell repertoires in COVID-19. As for the study in general: The samples span acute and convalescent COVID-19 from the United States, Italy and Spain. Sources were T cells, B-cell-depleted T cells, or PBMCs; the material itself was cDNA or gDNA.

Using immunoSEQ multiplex PCR, the repertoire was profiled, and TCRdb retains in-frame clones only, with some absent. The table lists more than 95,000 clones, about 85% of them singletons. This CDR3 comprises 13 residues. V was pared by 1 base and J by 2 bases, with 5 bases between. J is TRBJ1-2 and V is TRBV12-3 or TRBV12-4; D is undetermined. The receptor's source is a woman aged 80 or older with acute or convalescent COVID-19. Sequencing input: peripheral blood. CDR3 residues: CASSLDQNYGYTF. The DNA for the CDR3 is TGTGCCAGCAGTTTAGACCAGAACTATGGCTACACCTTC.